The next 12 T cell receptor beta chains were all read from a single sample in a study of shared clonotypes between healthy human individuals (dated by TCRdb to between 2020 and 2021). The library was prepared using the immunoSEQ multiplex PCR assay. TCRdb provides this immuneACCESS table in a form limited to in-frame rearrangements. Some clones are lacking; in checked studies, under half of them reflect an unresolved V gene, and why the rest are absent is not known. The sample data list some 530,000 clones, and 81% of these were observed just once. Approximately 12% of the sample rests with the top ten. The sample comprised PBMCs. These receptors were obtained from a woman aged 40 to 50 in good health. Some clones in this sample may be carry-over from other donors' samples.

As to this clone: A read error is likely here: a far larger clone is one base away. The same CDR3 arises from other DNA sequences in this sample as well. The rearrangement joins TRBV6-6 to TRBJ2-6; D gene ambiguous. Germline CDR1 MNHNY, CDR2 SVGAGI (reference sequence). This CDR3 is 14 amino acids long. V was clipped by 4 bases and J by 7 bases, with 11 bases between them. The CDR3 nucleotides are TGTGCCAGCAGTTCGTTTATCGGTGCCAACGTCCTGACTTTC. Residues: CASSSFIGANVLTF.

On this clone: A far larger clone is only one base removed, so a read error is likely. V is TRBV5-1 and J is TRBJ1-4; no clear D gene. The CDR3 consists of 14 residues. The germline CDR1 and CDR2 sequences are SGHRS and YFSETQ. CDR3 bases: TGCGCCAGCAGCTTGGGGCAGTCAGGCGAAAAACTGTCTTTT. Its protein product is CASSLGQSGEKLSF. Full variable domain (rest looked up from reference TRBV5-1 and TRBJ1-4): KAGVTQTPRYLIKTRGQQVTLSCSPISGHRSVSWYQQTPGQGLQFLFEYFSETQRNKGNFPGRFSGRQFSNSRSEMNVSTLELGDSALYLCASSLGQSGEKLSFGSGTQLSVL.

The J gene is TRBJ2-3, the V gene TRBV18; maybe TRBD2 (6 bases). This CDR3 region has 13 residues. V was trimmed by 3 bases and J by 6 bases, leaving 10 bases between them. Per the germline V gene, CDR1 is KGHSH and CDR2 is LQKENI. CDR3 protein: CASSPFAGDTQYF. The CDR3 nucleotides are TGTGCCAGCTCACCTTTCGCGGGGGATACGCAGTATTTT.

This clone was seen a single time. The chain combines TRBV4-3 with TRBJ2-7; the match to TRBD2 covers 11 bases. This CDR3 comprises 13 residues. V lost 4 bases, J lost 4 bases, and 0 bases stayed unmatched. The germline gives CDR1 LGHNA, CDR2 YSLEER. The CDR3 DNA reads TGCGCCAGCAGCCGGACTAGCGGGTACGAGCAGTACTTC. As protein: CASSRTSGYEQYF.

The chain recombines TRBV13 with TRBJ1-5; 10 nucleotides match TRBD1. The V gene end was trimmed by 1 base and the J gene end by 0 bases; junction bases not matched to a gene: 6. CDR3 length: 18 residues. The germline V gene has CDR1 PRHDT and CDR2 FYEKMQ (reference sequence). The CDR3 reads CASSLADRGRDSNQPQHF. In DNA, the CDR3 is TGTGCCAGCAGCTTAGCTGACAGGGGGCGAGATAGCAATCAGCCCCAGCATTTT.

The V call is TRBV9, the J call TRBJ2-5, with 10 positions matching TRBD2. There are 15 residues in the CDR3. The V and J ends lost 0 bases and 2 bases, in that order; junction bases with no gene match: 1. Per germline, CDR1 SGDLS and CDR2 YYNGEE. The CDR3 reads CASSVGTSGQETQYF. The CDR3 DNA reads as TGTGCCAGCAGCGTAGGGACTAGCGGACAAGAGACCCAGTACTTC. Drawing the rest from reference TRBV9 and TRBJ2-5, the complete variable domain is DSGVTQTPKHLITATGQRVTLRCSPRSGDLSVYWYQQSLDQGLQFLIQYYNGEERAKGNILERFSAQQFPDLHSELNLSSLELGDSALYFCASSVGTSGQETQYFGPGTRLLVL.

The J gene is TRBJ2-7, the V gene TRBV10-2, with TRBD2 matching over 7 bases. The germline gives CDR1 WSHSY, CDR2 SAAADI. V lost 6 bases and J lost 5; bases outside the gene matches: 4. This CDR3 is 12 amino acids long. DNA of the CDR3: TGCGCCAGCAGCGTTACTAGCGACGAGCAGTACTTC. This gives the protein CASSVTSDEQYF.

This chain connects TRBV7-6 to TRBJ2-5; 11 positions match TRBD2. The J call may be in error: the DNA end matches TRBJ2-7 better. In germline, CDR1 is SGHVS, CDR2 FNYEAQ. The CDR3 sequence is 16 residues long. CDR3 nucleotides: TGTGCCAGCAGCTCCGGGACTAGCGGAGTTCCCTACGAGCAGTACTTC. Translated, it gives CASSSGTSGVPYEQYF.

The chain joins TRBV5-4 to TRBJ1-1; a possible D gene is TRBD1 (5 bases). This CDR3 contains 14 residues. The V end was cut by 4 bases, the J end by 0 bases, with 10 bases between. The germline V gene has CDR1 SGHNT and CDR2 YYREEE (reference sequence). The CDR3 sequence: CASSGGRVNTEAFF. The CDR3 region has the DNA TGTGCCAGCAGCGGGGGACGGGTGAACACTGAAGCTTTCTTT.

The genes are TRBV9 and TRBJ2-1; 9 bases align to TRBD2. The germline CDR1 and CDR2 sequences are SGDLS and YYNGEE. This CDR3 is built from 16 residues. Unmatched junction bases numbered 16, after V lost 9 bases and J lost 6 bases. CDR3 protein: CATARGGRAEFNEQFF. CDR3 DNA: TGTGCCACCGCACGGGGCGGGAGGGCCGAGTTCAATGAGCAGTTCTTC.

This chain links TRBV28 with TRBJ1-2; TRBD1 aligns across 7 bases. J was trimmed by 5 bases and V by 5 bases; bases with no gene match: 8. CDR1 is MDHEN, CDR2 SYDVKM, per germline. The CDR3 consists of 14 residues. The CDR3 is CASSPMTGWYGYTF. The CDR3 nucleotides read TGTGCCAGCAGTCCGATGACAGGGTGGTATGGCTACACCTTC.

The CDR3 sequence is CATRGRSYEQYF. DNA for the CDR3: TGTGCCACCAGGGGTCGGTCCTACGAGCAGTACTTC. The V call is TRBV10-3, the J call TRBJ2-7; D may be TRBD1 (6 bases). The CDR3 sequence is 12 residues long. The V gene lost 10 bases and the J gene lost 1 base, with 11 bases spanning the gap. CDR1 and CDR2 (germline): ENHRY, SYGVKD.